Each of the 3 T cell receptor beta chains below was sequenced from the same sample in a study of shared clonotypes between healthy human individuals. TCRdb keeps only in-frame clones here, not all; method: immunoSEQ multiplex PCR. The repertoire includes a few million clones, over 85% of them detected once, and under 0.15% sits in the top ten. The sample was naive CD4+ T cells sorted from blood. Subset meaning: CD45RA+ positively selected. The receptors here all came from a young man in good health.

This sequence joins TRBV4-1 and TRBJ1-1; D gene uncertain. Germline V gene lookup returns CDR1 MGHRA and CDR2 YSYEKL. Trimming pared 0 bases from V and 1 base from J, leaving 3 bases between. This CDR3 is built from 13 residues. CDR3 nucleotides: TGCGCCAGCAGCCAAGACCCGAACACTGAAGCTTTCTTT. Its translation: CASSQDPNTEAFF.

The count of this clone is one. The CDR3: CAWSAMGIPYEQYF. In DNA form, the CDR3 reads TGTGCCTGGAGTGCTATGGGAATCCCCTACGAGCAGTACTTC. This chain links TRBV30 with TRBJ2-7; D is uncertain. CDR3 length equals 14 residues. Trimming took 1 base from V and 2 from J, leaving 12 bases between them. Germline V gives CDR1 GTSNPN, CDR2 SVGIG (reference sequence).

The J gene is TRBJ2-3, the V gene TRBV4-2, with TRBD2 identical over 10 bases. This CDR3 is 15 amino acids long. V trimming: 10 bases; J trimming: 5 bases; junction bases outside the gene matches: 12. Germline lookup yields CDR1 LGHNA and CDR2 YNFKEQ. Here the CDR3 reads CATRPGTSAGDTQYF. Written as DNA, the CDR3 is TGTGCCACCAGGCCAGGGACTAGCGCAGGAGATACGCAGTATTTT.